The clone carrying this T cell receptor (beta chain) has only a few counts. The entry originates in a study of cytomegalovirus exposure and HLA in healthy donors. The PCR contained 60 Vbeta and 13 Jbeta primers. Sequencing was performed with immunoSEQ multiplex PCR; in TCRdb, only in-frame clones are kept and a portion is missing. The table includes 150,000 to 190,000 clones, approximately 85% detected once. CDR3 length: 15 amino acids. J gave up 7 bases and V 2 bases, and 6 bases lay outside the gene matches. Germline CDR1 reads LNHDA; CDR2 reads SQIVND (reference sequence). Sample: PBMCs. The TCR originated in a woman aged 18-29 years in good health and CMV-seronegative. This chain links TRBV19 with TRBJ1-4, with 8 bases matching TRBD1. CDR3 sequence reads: CASSITGTGGEKLFF. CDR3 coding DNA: TGTGCCAGTAGTATAACCGGGACAGGAGGTGAAAAACTGTTTTTT.